This passage covers 24 T cell receptor beta chains from one sample sequenced in a study of radiation and T cells in renal cell carcinoma. Stated time point: baseline pretreatment blood. Treatment specified: 15 Gy SBRT to primary tumor, nephrectomy 4 weeks later. Only in-frame clones appear in the TCRdb table, and some are missing; sequencing was by immunoSEQ multiplex PCR. The table shows more than 95,000 clones, with around 83% occurring only once. The sequences come from blood, collected from a patient whose treatment included radiotherapy and nephrectomy. The receptor set was obtained from a woman aged 55-70 years with renal cell carcinoma.

This clone is a singleton in its sample. V usage is TRBV25-1 and J usage is TRBJ1-4; possible D gene TRBD1, 5 bases. Per germline, CDR1 MGHDK and CDR2 SYGVNS. Trimming cost V 1 base and J 3 bases, with 15 bases left between them. CDR3 size: 17 residues. The CDR3 nucleotides are TGTGCCAGCAGTGAATCCCCTAGACAGTCGGCTAATGAAAAACTGTTTTTT. This sequence encodes CASSESPRQSANEKLFF.

The chain couples TRBV2 to TRBJ1-3; D gene unclear. Germline V CDR1 and CDR2: SNHLY, FYNNEI. The CDR3 length is 17 residues. The V end was cut by 2 bases, the J end by 0 bases, with 14 bases between. CDR3 residues: CASSETSTRNSGNTIYF. Written as DNA, the CDR3 is TGTGCCAGCAGTGAAACGTCGACAAGAAACTCTGGAAACACCATATATTTT.

This chain links TRBV5-6 with TRBJ2-5; D possibly corresponds to TRBD1 (5 bases). The CDR3 contains 17 residues. Between the trimmed V and J ends, which lost 0 bases and 5 bases, there was a span of 20 bases. Germline assignment: CDR1 SGHDT and CDR2 YYEEEE. This CDR3 is CASSLALLTGAEETQYF. CDR3 coding DNA: TGTGCCAGCAGCTTGGCCTTACTTACAGGAGCCGAGGAGACCCAGTACTTC.

The CDR3 region is CATSRDGDRNQPQHF. For the CDR3, the DNA is TGTGCCACCAGCAGAGACGGGGATCGGAATCAGCCCCAGCATTTT. The V call is TRBV15, the J call TRBJ1-5; the D is unclear. V lost 0 bases to trimming and J lost 4 bases, with 10 bases between them. The CDR3 runs 15 residues. Germline CDR1 LNHNV, CDR2 YYDKDF (reference sequence).

V usage is TRBV7-9 and J usage is TRBJ1-1; 7 positions match TRBD1. Germline V gene data show CDR1 as SEHNR and CDR2 as FQNEAQ (reference sequence). The CDR3 covers 16 residues. J was trimmed by 2 bases and V by 5 bases; bases with no gene match: 11. The CDR3 here is CASSPKGQSLNTEAFF. CDR3 bases: TGTGCCAGCAGCCCCAAGGGACAGTCCCTTAACACTGAAGCTTTCTTT.

This clone turned up a few times. The chain joins TRBV29-1 to TRBJ1-6; 9 nucleotides agree with TRBD1. With 0 bases clipped from V and 2 bases from J, the junction kept 8 bases outside the gene matches. Germline V gene sequence: CDR1 SQVTM, CDR2 ANQGSEA. This CDR3 is built from 18 residues. DNA for the CDR3: TGCAGCGTTGAAGATCCGAAGGACAGGGGCCCCTATAATTCACCCCTCCACTTT. Protein: CSVEDPKDRGPYNSPLHF.

This clone occurred a few times. V gene TRBV6-6 combines with J gene TRBJ2-1, with D unresolved. Germline assignment: CDR1 MNHNY and CDR2 SVGAGI (reference sequence). The length of the CDR3 is 15 residues. Trimming stripped 2 bases from V and 0 bases from J, with 8 bases between. The DNA of the CDR3 is TGTGCCAGCAGTTACGAGGCAAGCTCCTACAATGAGCAGTTCTTC. Translating it yields CASSYEASSYNEQFF.

There are a few counts of this clone. The chain links TRBV14 to TRBJ1-2, with D possibly matching TRBD1 (5 bases). CDR3 length: 16 residues. Germline CDR1 SGHDN, CDR2 FVKESK. Trimming removed 1 base at V and 2 bases at J, with 14 bases between. CDR3 region: CASSQVFPGPNYGYTF. CDR3 DNA sequence: TGTGCCAGCAGCCAAGTCTTTCCGGGACCGAACTATGGCTACACCTTC.

The V and J genes are TRBV6-5 and TRBJ1-1; 7 bases map to TRBD1. The CDR3 contains 13 residues. The V gene end was trimmed by 5 bases and the J gene end by 5 bases; junction bases not matched to a gene: 5. Germline V gives CDR1 MNHEY, CDR2 SVGAGI. Here the CDR3 reads CASSGGRGTEAFF. In DNA, the CDR3 is TGTGCCAGCAGTGGGGGCAGGGGGACTGAAGCTTTCTTT.

The rearrangement joins TRBV5-1 to TRBJ1-1, with D maybe TRBD1 (5 bases). V lost 0 bases, J lost 4 bases, and 10 bases lay in between. This CDR3 region has 14 residues. The germline V gene has CDR1 SGHRS and CDR2 YFSETQ. CDR3: CASSLEAGLTEAFF. As DNA, the CDR3 is TGCGCCAGCAGCTTGGAGGCAGGGCTCACTGAAGCTTTCTTT.

The chain employs TRBV6-5 and TRBJ1-2, with TRBD1 matching 11 bases. Trimming removed 2 bases from V and 7 bases from J; junction bases left unmatched: 6. Germline V lookup: CDR1 MNHEY, CDR2 SVGAGI. There are 15 residues in the CDR3. CDR3 loop: CASSYRGDRGSGYTF. The CDR3 region has the DNA TGTGCCAGCAGTTACCGCGGGGACAGGGGGAGTGGCTACACCTTC.

V gene TRBV6-5 combines with J gene TRBJ2-3; 8 bases map to TRBD1. The V gene's germline CDR1 is MNHEY and CDR2 SVGAGI. The CDR3 runs 15 residues. After removal of 3 bases from V and 2 bases from J, the junction contained 4 bases not matched to a gene. This CDR3 reads CASSYGQGNTDTQYF. As DNA, the CDR3 is TGTGCCAGCAGTTATGGACAGGGAAACACAGATACGCAGTATTTT.

This clone appeared a single time. The V gene is TRBV9, the J gene TRBJ2-3; perhaps D is TRBD1 or TRBD2 (5 bases each). V was cut by 4 bases and J by 5 bases, with 23 bases left in between. This CDR3 has 17 residues. Germline V gene sequence: CDR1 SGDLS, CDR2 YYNGEE. CDR3 in DNA: TGTGCCAGCAGCCTCCAACCGACTGCTGGTGGGGGAGATACGCAGTATTTT. Its protein product is CASSLQPTAGGGDTQYF.

In regard to this clone: This specimen includes other DNA sequences encoding the same CDR3. This chain connects TRBV4-1 to TRBJ2-3, with D uncertain. Deletions cut 1 base from V and 3 bases from J, with 8 bases between. This CDR3 is built from 14 residues. Germline V gives CDR1 MGHRA, CDR2 YSYEKL. The CDR3 coding sequence is TGCGCCAGCAGCCAAGCTGGCAGGACAGATACGCAGTATTTT. Translation: CASSQAGRTDTQYF.

The chain joins TRBV6-1 to TRBJ1-2; no clear D gene. This CDR3 is 14 amino acids long. V lost 2 bases to trimming and J lost 1 base, with 8 bases between them. Germline V gene data show CDR1 as MNHNS and CDR2 as SASEGT. CDR3 sequence reads: CASSEFGDNYGYTF. CDR3 DNA: TGTGCCAGCAGTGAATTTGGGGATAACTATGGCTACACCTTC.

This chain joins TRBV6-1 and TRBJ2-5; D not resolved. V was clipped by 3 bases and J by 4 bases, with 12 bases between them. The CDR3 loop spans 14 amino acids. Germline lookup yields CDR1 MNHNS and CDR2 SASEGT. CDR3 nucleotide sequence: TGTGCCAGCAGTGACACGGGCCGTCGAGAGACCCAGTACTTC. Translating it yields CASSDTGRRETQYF.

This clone was seen a single time. The chain is built from TRBV6-1 and TRBJ2-3; D assignment may be TRBD1 or TRBD2 (6 bases each). The germline V gene has CDR1 MNHNS and CDR2 SASEGT. V gave up 6 bases and J gave up 3 bases, with 16 bases separating them. This CDR3 comprises 15 residues. As DNA, the CDR3 is TGTGCCAGCAGAGTGGATGGGGGGCAAACAGATACGCAGTATTTT. This gives the protein CASRVDGGQTDTQYF.

The chain carries TRBV11-2 and TRBJ2-2; D remains ambiguous. This CDR3 is built from 13 residues. Trimming stripped 3 bases from V and 4 bases from J, with 6 bases between. The germline V gene encodes CDR1 SGHAT and CDR2 FQNNGV. The CDR3 DNA reads as TGTGCCAGCAGCTTGGGGTCCACCGGGGAGCTGTTTTTT. Its translation: CASSLGSTGELFF.

V usage is TRBV19 and J usage is TRBJ1-6; D may be TRBD1 (6 bases). Germline assignment: CDR1 LNHDA and CDR2 SQIVND (reference sequence). V was clipped by 0 bases and J by 7 bases, with 10 bases between them. The CDR3 contains 15 residues. CDR3 coding DNA: TGTGCCAGTAGTATAGAGACAGGCACCAATTCACCCCTCCACTTT. Its protein product is CASSIETGTNSPLHF.

V and J are TRBV27 and TRBJ2-5, with D unclear. The V and J ends lost 1 base and 4 bases respectively, with 7 bases between them. The germline V gene has CDR1 MNHEY and CDR2 SMNVEV (reference sequence). This CDR3 is built from 13 residues. The CDR3 coding sequence is TGTGCCAGCAGTTTATGGCAGTCAGAGACCCAGTACTTC. It yields the protein CASSLWQSETQYF.

The V call is TRBV18, the J call TRBJ2-5; 9 nucleotides align to TRBD2. J lost 5 bases, V lost 2 bases, and 9 bases had no gene match. The CDR3 length is 16 residues. Germline V gives CDR1 KGHSH, CDR2 LQKENI. The CDR3 protein is CASSPRDAGGPETQYF. CDR3 bases: TGTGCCAGCTCACCAAGGGACGCGGGGGGGCCGGAGACCCAGTACTTC.

The rearrangement uses TRBV9 and TRBJ1-1; D ambiguous. Trimming took 0 bases from V and 0 from J, leaving 6 bases between them. CDR1 is SGDLS and CDR2 is YYNGEE in the germline V gene. The CDR3 contains 14 residues. The CDR3 DNA reads as TGTGCCAGCAGCGTAGGGCCCATGAACACTGAAGCTTTCTTT. Its translation: CASSVGPMNTEAFF.

The chain recombines TRBV30 with TRBJ1-2; D might be TRBD1 (5 bases). CDR3 length equals 13 residues. Trimming took 5 bases from V and 7 from J, leaving 17 bases between them. The germline V gene encodes CDR1 GTSNPN and CDR2 SVGIG (reference sequence). DNA for the CDR3: TGTGCCTGGGTCTCCGGGCAGGGTGCTGGCTACACCTTC. Protein product: CAWVSGQGAGYTF.

The chain links TRBV4-1 to TRBJ2-7; TRBD1 aligns across 7 bases. This CDR3 region has 16 residues. The V segment lost 3 bases and the J segment 3 bases; nucleotides outside the gene matches: 11. The V gene's germline CDR1 is MGHRA and CDR2 YSYEKL. DNA for the CDR3: TGCGCCAGCAGCCACCCATCAGAGACAGGGAGCTACGAGCAGTACTTC. It codes for CASSHPSETGSYEQYF.